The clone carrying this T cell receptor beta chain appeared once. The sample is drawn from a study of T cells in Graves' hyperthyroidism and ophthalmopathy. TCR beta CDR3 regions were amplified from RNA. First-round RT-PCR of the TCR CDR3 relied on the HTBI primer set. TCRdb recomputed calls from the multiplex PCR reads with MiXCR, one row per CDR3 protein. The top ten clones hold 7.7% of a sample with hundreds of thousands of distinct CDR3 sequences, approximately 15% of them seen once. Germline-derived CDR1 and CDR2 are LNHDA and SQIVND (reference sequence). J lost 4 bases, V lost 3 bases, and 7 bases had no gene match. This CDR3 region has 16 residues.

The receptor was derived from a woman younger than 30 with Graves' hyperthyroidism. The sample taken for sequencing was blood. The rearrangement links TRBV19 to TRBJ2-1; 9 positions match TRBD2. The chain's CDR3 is CASSIRGLAGYNEQFF. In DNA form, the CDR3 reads TGTGCCAGTAGTATCAGAGGGCTAGCGGGGTACAATGAGCAGTTCTTC.